This T cell receptor (beta chain) was captured by sequencing in a study of blood T cells in healthy people across ages. Study-level results: Comparison with aged donors showed that long-lived donors had more naive CD4+ cells and higher diversity.

V was cut by 4 bases and J by 6 bases, with 16 bases left in between. Germline values: CDR1 SQVTM, CDR2 ANQGSEA. This CDR3 has 13 residues. Each sample yielded at least 6 micrograms of PBMC total RNA. The authors ran a second PCR of about 6 to 11 cycles using a sample-barcoded 5' primer and a J-beta primer mix. TCRdb re-analysed the 5' RACE reads in MiXCR, keeping a single row per CDR3 protein. The profile shows under 1,100,000 distinct CDR3 sequences, under 30% of them singletons. As to this clonotype: Its antigen is currently unknown.

The sample was also reused in another study, on T cells of mothers and their children.

The receptor's source is a girl under 10 years old in good health. The material sequenced was blood. This chain connects TRBV29-1 to TRBJ2-7, with D maybe TRBD1 (6 bases). In nucleotides, the CDR3 is TGCAGCGTTGTACACGGACAGACAGGCGAGCAGTACTTC. As protein: CSVVHGQTGEQYF.